This T cell receptor (beta chain) derives from a study of early T cells in non-severe SARS-CoV-2 infection. Study overall: Sequencing was performed on bulk RNA from unsorted whole blood, leaving chains unpaired.

The protocol attached unique molecular identifiers to individual cDNA molecules. TCRdb reprocessed the 5' RACE reads via MiXCR and lists one record per CDR3 protein. The data show around 99,000 distinct CDR3 sequences, roughly 15% seen once. Germline V gives CDR1 LGHDT, CDR2 YNNKEL (reference sequence). With 0 bases removed from V and 6 bases from J, the gap between germline ends came to 9 bases. The CDR3 loop spans 15 amino acids. This clonotype occurred a few times. No antigen is known for it. Study findings and constraints: Sequences matched to VDJdb favored anti-spike CD8 responses, while private and CD4 specificities were missed.

The chain employs TRBV3-1 and TRBJ1-6; D call uncertain. The sample consisted of whole blood, taken at baseline. The sequence derives from an adult who was a healthcare worker with PCR-confirmed SARS-CoV-2 infection or an uninfected control (not recorded which). CDR3 protein: CASSQDRDRNSPLHF. The CDR3 coding sequence is TGTGCCAGCAGCCAAGATCGTGATCGTAATTCACCCCTCCACTTT.